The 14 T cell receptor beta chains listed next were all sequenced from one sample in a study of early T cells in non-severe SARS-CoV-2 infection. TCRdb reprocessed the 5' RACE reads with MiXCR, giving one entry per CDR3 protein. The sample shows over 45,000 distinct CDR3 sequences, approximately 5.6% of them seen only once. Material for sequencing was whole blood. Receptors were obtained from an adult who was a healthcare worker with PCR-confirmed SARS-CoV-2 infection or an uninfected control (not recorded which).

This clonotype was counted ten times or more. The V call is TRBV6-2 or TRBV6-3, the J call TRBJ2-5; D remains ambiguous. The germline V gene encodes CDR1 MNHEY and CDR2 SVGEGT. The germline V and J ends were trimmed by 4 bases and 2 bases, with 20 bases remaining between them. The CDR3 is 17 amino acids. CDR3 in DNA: TGTGCCAGCAGTTCCCGGGCTGAAGTGGCGATACAAGAGACCCAGTACTTC. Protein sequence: CASSSRAEVAIQETQYF.

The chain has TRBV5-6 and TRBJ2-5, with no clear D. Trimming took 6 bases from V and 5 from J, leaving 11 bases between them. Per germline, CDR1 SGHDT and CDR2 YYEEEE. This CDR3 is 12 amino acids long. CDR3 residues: CASTLIDETQYF. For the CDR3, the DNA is TGTGCCAGCACCCTGATCGACGAGACCCAGTACTTC.

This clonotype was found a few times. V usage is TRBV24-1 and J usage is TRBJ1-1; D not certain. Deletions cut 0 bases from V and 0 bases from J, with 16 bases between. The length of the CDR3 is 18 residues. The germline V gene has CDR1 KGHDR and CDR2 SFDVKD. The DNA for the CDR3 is TGTGCCACCAGTGATTTGTGGGCGGGGTCAATAATGAACACTGAAGCTTTCTTT. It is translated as CATSDLWAGSIMNTEAFF.

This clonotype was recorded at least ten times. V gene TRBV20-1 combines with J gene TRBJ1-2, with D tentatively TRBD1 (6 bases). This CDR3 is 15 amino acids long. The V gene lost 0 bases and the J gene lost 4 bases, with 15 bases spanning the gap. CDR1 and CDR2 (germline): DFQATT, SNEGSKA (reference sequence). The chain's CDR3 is CSARDGGSQAYGYTF. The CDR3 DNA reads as TGCAGTGCTAGAGATGGGGGCAGTCAAGCCTATGGCTACACCTTC.

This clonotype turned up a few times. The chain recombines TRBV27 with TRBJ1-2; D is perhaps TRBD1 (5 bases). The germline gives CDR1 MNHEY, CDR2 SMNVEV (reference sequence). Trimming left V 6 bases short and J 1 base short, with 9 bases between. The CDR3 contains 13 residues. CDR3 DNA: TGTGCCAGCAGCCGGACATATAACTATGGCTACACCTTC. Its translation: CASSRTYNYGYTF.

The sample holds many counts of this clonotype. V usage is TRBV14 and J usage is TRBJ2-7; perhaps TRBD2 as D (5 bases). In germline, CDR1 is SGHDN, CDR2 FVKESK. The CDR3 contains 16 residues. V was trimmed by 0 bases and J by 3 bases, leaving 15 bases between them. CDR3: CASSQESPGWGYEQYF. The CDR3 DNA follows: TGTGCCAGCAGCCAAGAGTCCCCGGGATGGGGCTACGAGCAGTACTTC.

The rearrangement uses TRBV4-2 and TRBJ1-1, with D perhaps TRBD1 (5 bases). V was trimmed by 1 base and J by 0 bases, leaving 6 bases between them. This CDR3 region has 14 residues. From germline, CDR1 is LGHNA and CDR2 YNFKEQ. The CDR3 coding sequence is TGTGCCAGCAGCCAAGGACAGTTGAACACTGAAGCTTTCTTT. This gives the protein CASSQGQLNTEAFF.

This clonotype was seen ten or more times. In nucleotides, the CDR3 is TGTGCCAGCAGTTACACGGGCGGCAATCAGCCCCAGCATTTT. Protein sequence: CASSYTGGNQPQHF. This chain connects TRBV6-6 to TRBJ1-5; D is unclear. The V gene's germline CDR1 is MNHNY and CDR2 SVGAGI (reference sequence). The CDR3 runs to 14 residues. The germline V and J ends were trimmed by 2 bases and 2 bases, with 7 bases remaining between them.

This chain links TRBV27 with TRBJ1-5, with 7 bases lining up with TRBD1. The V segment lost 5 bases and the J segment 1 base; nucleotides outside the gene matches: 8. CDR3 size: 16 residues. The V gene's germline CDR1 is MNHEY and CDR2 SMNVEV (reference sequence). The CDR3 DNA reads TGTGCCAGCAGTCTTAGACAGGGTATAAGCAATCAGCCCCAGCATTTT. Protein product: CASSLRQGISNQPQHF.

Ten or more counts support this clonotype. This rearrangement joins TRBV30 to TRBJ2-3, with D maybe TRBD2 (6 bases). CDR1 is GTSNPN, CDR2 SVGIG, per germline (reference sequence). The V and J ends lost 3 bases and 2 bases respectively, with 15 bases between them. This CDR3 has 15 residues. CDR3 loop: CAWRTGGLNTDTQYF. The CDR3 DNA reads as TGTGCCTGGAGAACCGGGGGTTTAAACACAGATACGCAGTATTTT. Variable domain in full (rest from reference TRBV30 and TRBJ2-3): SQTIHQWPATLVQPVGSPLSLECTVEGTSNPNLYWYRQAAGRGLQLLFYSVGIGQISSEVPQNLSASRPQDRQFILSSKKLLLSDSGFYLCAWRTGGLNTDTQYFGPGTRLTVL.

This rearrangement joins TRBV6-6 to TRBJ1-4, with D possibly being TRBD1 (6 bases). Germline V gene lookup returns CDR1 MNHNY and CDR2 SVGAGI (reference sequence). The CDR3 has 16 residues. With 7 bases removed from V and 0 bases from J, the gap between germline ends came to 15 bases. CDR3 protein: CASTPSRTATNEKLFF. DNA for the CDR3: TGTGCCAGCACCCCGAGTCGGACAGCAACTAATGAAAAACTGTTTTTT.

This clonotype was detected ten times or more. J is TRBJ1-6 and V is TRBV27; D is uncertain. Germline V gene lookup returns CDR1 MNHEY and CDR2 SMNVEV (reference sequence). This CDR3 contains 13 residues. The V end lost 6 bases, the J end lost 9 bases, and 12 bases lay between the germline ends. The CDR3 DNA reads TGTGCCAGCAGCGATCCCGCTCTTTCACCCCTCCACTTT. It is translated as CASSDPALSPLHF.

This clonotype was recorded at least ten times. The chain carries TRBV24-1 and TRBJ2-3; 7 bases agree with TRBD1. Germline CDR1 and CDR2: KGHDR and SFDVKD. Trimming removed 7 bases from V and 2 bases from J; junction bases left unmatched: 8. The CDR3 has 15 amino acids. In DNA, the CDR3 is TGTGCCACCAGCGACAGGGACATATTCACAGATACGCAGTATTTT. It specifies CATSDRDIFTDTQYF.

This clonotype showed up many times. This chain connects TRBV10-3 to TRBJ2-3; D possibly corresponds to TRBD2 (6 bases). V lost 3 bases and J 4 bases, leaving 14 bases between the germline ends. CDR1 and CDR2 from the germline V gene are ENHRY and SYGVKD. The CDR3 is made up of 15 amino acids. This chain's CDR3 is CAISDERVVADTQYF. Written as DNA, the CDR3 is TGTGCCATCAGTGACGAGCGGGTAGTAGCAGATACGCAGTATTTT.